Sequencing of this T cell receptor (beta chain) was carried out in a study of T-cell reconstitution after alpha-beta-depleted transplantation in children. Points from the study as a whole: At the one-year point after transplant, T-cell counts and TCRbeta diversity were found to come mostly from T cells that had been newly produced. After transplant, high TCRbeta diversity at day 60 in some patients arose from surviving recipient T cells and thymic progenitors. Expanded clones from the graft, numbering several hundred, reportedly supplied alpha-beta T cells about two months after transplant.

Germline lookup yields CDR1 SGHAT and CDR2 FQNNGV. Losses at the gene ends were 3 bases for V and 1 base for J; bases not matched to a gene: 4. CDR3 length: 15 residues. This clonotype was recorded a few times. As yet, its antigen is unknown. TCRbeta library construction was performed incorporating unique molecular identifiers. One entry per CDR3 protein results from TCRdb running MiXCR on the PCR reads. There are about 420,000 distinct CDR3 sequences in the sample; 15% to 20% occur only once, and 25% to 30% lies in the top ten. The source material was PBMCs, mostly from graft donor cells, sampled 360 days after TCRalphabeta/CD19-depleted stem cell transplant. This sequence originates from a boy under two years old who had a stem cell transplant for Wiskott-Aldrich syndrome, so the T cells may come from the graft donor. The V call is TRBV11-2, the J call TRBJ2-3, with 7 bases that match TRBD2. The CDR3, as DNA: TGTGCCAGCAGCTTTGGACTAGGGGGCACAGATACGCAGTATTTT. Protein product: CASSFGLGGTDTQYF.